This T cell receptor (beta chain) was sequenced for a study of molecular identifiers for immune sequencing clone quantification. A single record per CDR3 protein comes from TCRdb applying MiXCR to the PCR reads. The table has some 40,000 distinct CDR3 sequences, about 18% seen once. The length of the CDR3 is 11 residues. V dropped 10 bases and J dropped 9 bases, with 14 bases sitting between them. Germline V CDR1 and CDR2: KGHDR, SFDVKD. This clonotype has a count of ten or more. Sequencing was carried out using naive CD8+ T cells from blood, with Jurkat cell RNA spiked in. Subset: FACS-sorted CD8+CD4-CCR7+CD45RA+ naive T cells. The sequence was collected from a human donor in good health. Some libraries in this study had Jurkat cell RNA spiked in. The chain couples TRBV24-1 to TRBJ1-1; no firm D call. The chain's CDR3 is CATSRGRKAFF. The CDR3 DNA follows: TGTGCCACTTCGAGAGGAAGAAAAGCTTTCTTT.